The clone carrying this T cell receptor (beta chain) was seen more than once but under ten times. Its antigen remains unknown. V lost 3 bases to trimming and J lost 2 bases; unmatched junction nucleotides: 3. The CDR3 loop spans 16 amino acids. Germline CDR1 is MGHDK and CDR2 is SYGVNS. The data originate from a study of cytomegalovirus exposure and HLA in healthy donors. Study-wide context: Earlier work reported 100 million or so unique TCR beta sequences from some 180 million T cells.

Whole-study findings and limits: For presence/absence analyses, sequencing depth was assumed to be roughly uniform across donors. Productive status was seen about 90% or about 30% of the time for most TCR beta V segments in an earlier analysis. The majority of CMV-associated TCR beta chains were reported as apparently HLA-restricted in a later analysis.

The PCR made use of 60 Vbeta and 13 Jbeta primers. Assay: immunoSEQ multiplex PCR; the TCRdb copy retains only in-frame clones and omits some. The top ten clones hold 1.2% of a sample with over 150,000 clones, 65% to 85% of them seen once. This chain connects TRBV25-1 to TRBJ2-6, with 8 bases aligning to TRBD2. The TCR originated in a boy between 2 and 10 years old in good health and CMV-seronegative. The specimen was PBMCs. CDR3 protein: CASSDAGGAGANVLTF. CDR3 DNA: TGTGCCAGCAGTGATGCGGGGGGCGCTGGGGCCAACGTCCTGACTTTC.